This TCR beta chain was retrieved from a study of neurological immune-mediated disorders. Many counts were recorded for this clonotype. Antigen unknown. 2 million unsorted PBMCs were stored in RNAlater at -80 °C before RNA extraction. Overall study findings and caveats: Expanded clones shared no CDR3 amino acid sequences across subjects, suggesting private repertoires in all groups.

The trim removed 6 bases at V and 4 bases at J, leaving 3 bases unmatched. This CDR3 is 14 amino acids long. Per the germline V gene, CDR1 is MNHEY and CDR2 is SVGAGI. The authors produced cDNA by 5'RACE using 10-nucleotide random UMIs. From 15-18 subjects, each sequencing run yielded over 190 million TCR-beta sequences. In TCRdb, the 5' RACE reads were re-called with MiXCR into one record per CDR3 protein. The top ten hold around 3.1% of the sample, which has tens of thousands of distinct CDR3 sequences, approximately 4% seen once. What was sequenced was PBMCs. This rearrangement joins TRBV6-5 to TRBJ2-1; 10 bases fit TRBD2. The source is a woman between 25 and 40 years old with multiple sclerosis. The CDR3, as DNA: TGTGCCAGCAGCCGTAGCGGGGGGTACAATGAGCAGTTCTTC. It codes for CASSRSGGYNEQFF.